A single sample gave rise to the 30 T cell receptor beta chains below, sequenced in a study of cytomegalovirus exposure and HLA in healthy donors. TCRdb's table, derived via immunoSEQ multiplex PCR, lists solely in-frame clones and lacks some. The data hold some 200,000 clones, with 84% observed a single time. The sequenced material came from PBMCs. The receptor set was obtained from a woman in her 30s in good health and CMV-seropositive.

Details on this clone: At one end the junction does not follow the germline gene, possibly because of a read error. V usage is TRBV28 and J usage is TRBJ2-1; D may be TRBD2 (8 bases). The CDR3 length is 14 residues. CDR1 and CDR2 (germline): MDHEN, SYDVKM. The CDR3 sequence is CASSLQGRGLAGVF. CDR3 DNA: TGTGCCAGCAGCCTACAGGGGAGGGGCCTAGCGGGTGTCTTC. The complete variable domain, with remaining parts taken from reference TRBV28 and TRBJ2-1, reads DVKVTQSSRYLVKRTGEKVFLECVQDMDHENMFWYRQDPGLGLRLIYFSYDVKMKEKGDIPEGYSVSREKKERFSLILESASTNQTSMYLCASSLQGRGLAGVFGPGTRLTVL.

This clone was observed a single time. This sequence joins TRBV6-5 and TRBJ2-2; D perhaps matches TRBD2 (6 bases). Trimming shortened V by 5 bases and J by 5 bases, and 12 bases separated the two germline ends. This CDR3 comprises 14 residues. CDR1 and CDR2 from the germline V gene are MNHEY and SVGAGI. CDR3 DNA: TGTGCCAGCAGTCTGACGGGGGTTACCGGGGAGCTGTTTTTT. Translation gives CASSLTGVTGELFF.

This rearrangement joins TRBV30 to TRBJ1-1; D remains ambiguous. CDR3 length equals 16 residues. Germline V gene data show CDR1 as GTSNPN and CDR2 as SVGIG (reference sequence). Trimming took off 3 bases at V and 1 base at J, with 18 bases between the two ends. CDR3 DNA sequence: TGTGCCTGGAGGGCCCGATGGACTGCTTCGAACACTGAAGCTTTCTTT. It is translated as CAWRARWTASNTEAFF.

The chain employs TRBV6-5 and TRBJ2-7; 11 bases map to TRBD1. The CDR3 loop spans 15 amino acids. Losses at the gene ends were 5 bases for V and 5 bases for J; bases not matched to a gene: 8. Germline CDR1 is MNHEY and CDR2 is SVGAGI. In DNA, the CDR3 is TGTGCCAGCAGTCAGAACCGGGACAGGGGGAACGAGCAGTACTTC. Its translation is CASSQNRDRGNEQYF.

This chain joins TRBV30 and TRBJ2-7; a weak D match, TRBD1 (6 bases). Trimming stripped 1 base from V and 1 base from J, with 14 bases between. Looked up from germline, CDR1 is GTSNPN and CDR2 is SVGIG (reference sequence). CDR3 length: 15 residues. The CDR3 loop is CAWSASYRESYEQYF. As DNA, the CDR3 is TGTGCCTGGAGTGCTTCCTACAGGGAATCCTACGAGCAGTACTTC.

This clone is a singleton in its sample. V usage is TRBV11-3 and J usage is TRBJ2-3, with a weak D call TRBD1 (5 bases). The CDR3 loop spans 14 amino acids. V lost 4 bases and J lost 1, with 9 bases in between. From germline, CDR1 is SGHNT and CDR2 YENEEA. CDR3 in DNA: TGTGCCAGCAGCTCAGGGCCGGGCACAGATACGCAGTATTTT. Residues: CASSSGPGTDTQYF. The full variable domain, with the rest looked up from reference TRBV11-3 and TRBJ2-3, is EAGVVQSPRYKIIEKKQPVAFWCNPISGHNTLYWYLQNLGQGPELLIRYENEEAVDDSQLPKDRFSAERLKGVDSTLKIQPAELGDSAVYLCASSSGPGTDTQYFGPGTRLTVL.

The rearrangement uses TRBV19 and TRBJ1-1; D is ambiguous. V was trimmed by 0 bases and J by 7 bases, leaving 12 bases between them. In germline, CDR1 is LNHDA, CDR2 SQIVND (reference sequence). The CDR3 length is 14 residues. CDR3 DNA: TGTGCCAGTAGTATAGAACGTTGGGCAGATGAAGCTTTCTTT. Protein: CASSIERWADEAFF.

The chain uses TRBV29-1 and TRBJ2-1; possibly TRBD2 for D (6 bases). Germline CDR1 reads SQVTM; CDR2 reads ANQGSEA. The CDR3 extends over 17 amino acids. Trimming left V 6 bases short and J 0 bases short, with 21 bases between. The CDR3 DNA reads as TGCAGCGTCGGGACTCTGGGGACTTGGAGCTCCTACAATGAGCAGTTCTTC. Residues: CSVGTLGTWSSYNEQFF.

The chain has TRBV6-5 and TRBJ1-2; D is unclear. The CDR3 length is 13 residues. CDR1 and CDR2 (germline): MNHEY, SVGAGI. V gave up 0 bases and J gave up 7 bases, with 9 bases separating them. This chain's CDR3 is CASSYSAGGGYTF. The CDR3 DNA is TGTGCCAGCAGTTACTCCGCGGGAGGTGGCTACACCTTC.

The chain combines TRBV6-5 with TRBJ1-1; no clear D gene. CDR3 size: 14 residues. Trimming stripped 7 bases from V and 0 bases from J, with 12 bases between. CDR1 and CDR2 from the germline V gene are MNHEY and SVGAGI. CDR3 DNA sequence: TGTGCCAGCACCCCTTATAAAATGAACACTGAAGCTTTCTTT. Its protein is CASTPYKMNTEAFF.

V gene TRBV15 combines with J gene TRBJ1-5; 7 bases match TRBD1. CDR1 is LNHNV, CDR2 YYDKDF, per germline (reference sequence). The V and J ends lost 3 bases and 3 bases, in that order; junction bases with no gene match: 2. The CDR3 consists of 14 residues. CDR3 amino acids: CATSSGTVNQPQHF. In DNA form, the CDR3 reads TGTGCCACCAGCAGCGGGACAGTCAATCAGCCCCAGCATTTT.

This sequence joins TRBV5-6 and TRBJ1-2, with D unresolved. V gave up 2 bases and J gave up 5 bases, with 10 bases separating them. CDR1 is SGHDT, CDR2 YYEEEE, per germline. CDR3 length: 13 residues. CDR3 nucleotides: TGTGCCAGCAGCTTCCTCGAGGTATATGGCTACACCTTC. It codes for CASSFLEVYGYTF. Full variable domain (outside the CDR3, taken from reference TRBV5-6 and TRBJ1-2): DAGVTQSPTHLIKTRGQQVTLRCSPKSGHDTVSWYQQALGQGPQFIFQYYEEEERQRGNFPDRFSGHQFPNYSSELNVNALLLGDSALYLCASSFLEVYGYTFGSGTRLTVV.

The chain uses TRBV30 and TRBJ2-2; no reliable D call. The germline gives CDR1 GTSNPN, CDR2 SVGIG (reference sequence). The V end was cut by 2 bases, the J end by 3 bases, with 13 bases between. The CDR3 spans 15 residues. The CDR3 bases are TGTGCCTGGAGTATCGGTAGTTTCGACACCGGGGAGCTGTTTTTT. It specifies CAWSIGSFDTGELFF.

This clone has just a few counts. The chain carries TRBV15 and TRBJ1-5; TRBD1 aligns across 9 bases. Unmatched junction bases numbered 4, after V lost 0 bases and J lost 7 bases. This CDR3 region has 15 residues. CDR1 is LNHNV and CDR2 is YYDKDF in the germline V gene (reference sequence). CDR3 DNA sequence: TGTGCCACCAGCAGAGATCCCGGGACAGGGCAGCCCCAGCATTTT. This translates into CATSRDPGTGQPQHF. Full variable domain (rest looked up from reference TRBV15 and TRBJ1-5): DAMVIQNPRYQVTQFGKPVTLSCSQTLNHNVMYWYQQKSSQAPKLLFHYYDKDFNNEADTPDNFQSRRPNTSFCFLDIRSPGLGDTAMYLCATSRDPGTGQPQHFGDGTRLSIL.

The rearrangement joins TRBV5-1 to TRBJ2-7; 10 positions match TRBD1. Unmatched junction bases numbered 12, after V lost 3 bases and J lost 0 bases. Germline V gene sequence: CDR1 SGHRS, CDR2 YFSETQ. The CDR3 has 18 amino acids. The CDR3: CASSSGTGAFILSYEQYF. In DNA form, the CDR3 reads TGCGCCAGCAGCTCGGGGACAGGGGCGTTCATCCTCTCCTACGAGCAGTACTTC.

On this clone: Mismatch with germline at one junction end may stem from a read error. The CDR3 sequence: CASSQADLGEQFF. The DNA for the CDR3 is TGTGCTAGCAGCCAAGCGGATTTGGGGGAGCAGTTCTTC. The chain recombines TRBV7-7 with TRBJ2-1; D may be TRBD2 (5 bases). The CDR3 spans 13 residues. The germline CDR1 and CDR2 sequences are SSHAT and FNYEAQ (reference sequence). Drawing the rest from reference TRBV7-7 and TRBJ2-1, the complete variable domain is GAGVSQSPRYKVTKRGQDVTLRCDPISSHATLYWYQQALGQGPEFLTYFNYEAQPDKSGLPSDRFSAERPEGSISTLTIQRTEQRDSAMYRCASSQADLGEQFFGPGTRLTVL.

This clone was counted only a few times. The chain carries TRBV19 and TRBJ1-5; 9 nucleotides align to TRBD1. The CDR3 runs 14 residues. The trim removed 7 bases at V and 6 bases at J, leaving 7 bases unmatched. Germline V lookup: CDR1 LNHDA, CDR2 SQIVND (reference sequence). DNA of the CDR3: TGTGCCAGTAACATGGGACAGGGACTTCAGCCCCAGCATTTT. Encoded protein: CASNMGQGLQPQHF.

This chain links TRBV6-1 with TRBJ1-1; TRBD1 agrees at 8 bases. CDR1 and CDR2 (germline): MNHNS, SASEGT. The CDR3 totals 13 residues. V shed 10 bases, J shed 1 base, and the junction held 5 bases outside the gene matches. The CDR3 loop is CATRTGWNTEAFF. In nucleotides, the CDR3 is TGTGCCACCAGGACAGGGTGGAACACTGAAGCTTTCTTT.

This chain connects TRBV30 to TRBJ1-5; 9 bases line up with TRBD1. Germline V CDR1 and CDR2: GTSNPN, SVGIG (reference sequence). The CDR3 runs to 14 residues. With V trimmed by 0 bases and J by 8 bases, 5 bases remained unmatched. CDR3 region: CAWSVTGGPEPQHF. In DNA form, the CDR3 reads TGTGCCTGGAGTGTGACAGGGGGGCCTGAGCCCCAGCATTTT.

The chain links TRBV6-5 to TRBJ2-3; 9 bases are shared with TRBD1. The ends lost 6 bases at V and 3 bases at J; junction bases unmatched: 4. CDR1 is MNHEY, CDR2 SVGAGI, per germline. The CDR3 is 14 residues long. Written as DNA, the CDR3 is TGTGCCAGCAGAGAGGACAGGGGAACAGATACGCAGTATTTT. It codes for CASREDRGTDTQYF.

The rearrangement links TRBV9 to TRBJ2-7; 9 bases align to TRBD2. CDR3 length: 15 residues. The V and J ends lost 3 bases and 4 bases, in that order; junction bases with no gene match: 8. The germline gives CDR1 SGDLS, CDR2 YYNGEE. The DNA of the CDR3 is TGTGCCAGCAGCGGCGGGAGGGGGATGAAATACGAGCAGTACTTC. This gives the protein CASSGGRGMKYEQYF.

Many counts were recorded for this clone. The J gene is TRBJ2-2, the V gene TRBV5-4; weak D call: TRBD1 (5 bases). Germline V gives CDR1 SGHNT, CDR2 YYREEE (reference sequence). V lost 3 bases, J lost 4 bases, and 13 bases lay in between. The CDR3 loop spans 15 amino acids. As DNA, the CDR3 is TGTGCCAGCAGCTCGACTCTAAGGGGCACCGGGGAGCTGTTTTTT. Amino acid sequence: CASSSTLRGTGELFF.

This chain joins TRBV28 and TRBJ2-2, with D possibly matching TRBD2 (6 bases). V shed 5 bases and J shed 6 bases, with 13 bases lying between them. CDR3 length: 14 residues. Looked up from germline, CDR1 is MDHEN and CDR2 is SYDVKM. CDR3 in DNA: TGTGCCAGCAGTCGATCGGGGGAGGCCGGGGAGCTGTTTTTT. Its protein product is CASSRSGEAGELFF.

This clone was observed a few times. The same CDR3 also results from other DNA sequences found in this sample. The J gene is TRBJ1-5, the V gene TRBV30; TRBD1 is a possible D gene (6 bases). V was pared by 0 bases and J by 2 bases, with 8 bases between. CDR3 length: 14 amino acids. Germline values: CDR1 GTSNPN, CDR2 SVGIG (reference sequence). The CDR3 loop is CAWSVGGGNQPQHF. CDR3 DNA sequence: TGTGCCTGGAGTGTAGGGGGGGGCAATCAGCCCCAGCATTTT.

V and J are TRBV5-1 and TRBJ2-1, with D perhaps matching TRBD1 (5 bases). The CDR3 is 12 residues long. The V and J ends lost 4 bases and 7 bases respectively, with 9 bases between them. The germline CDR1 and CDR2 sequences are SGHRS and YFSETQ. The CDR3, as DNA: TGCGCCAGCAGCGGAACAGGAAATGAGCAGTTCTTC. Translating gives CASSGTGNEQFF.

CDR3 sequence (DNA): TGTGCCAGCAGTTCAGGGCTAACGCAGTATTTT. This encodes CASSSGLTQYF. The V gene is TRBV28, the J gene TRBJ2-3, with D maybe TRBD1 (5 bases). V shed 4 bases and J shed 9 bases, with 8 bases lying between them. From germline, CDR1 is MDHEN and CDR2 SYDVKM. CDR3 size: 11 residues. Looking up the rest from reference TRBV28 and TRBJ2-3 gives the full variable domain: DVKVTQSSRYLVKRTGEKVFLECVQDMDHENMFWYRQDPGLGLRLIYFSYDVKMKEKGDIPEGYSVSREKKERFSLILESASTNQTSMYLCASSSGLTQYFGPGTRLTVL.

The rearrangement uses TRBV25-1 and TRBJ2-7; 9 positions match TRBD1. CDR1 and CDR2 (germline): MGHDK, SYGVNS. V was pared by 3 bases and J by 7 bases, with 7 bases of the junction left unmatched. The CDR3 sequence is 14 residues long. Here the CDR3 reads CASSDHRGRREQYF. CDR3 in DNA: TGTGCCAGCAGTGACCACAGGGGGCGGAGGGAGCAGTACTTC.

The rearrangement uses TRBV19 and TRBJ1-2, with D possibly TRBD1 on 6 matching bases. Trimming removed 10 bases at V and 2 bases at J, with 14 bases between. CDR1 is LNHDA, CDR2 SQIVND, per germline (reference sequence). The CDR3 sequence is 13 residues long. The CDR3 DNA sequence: TGTGCCACCAGGGACACTCTAAACTATGGCTACACCTTC. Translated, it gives CATRDTLNYGYTF. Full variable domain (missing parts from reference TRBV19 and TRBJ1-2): DGGITQSPKYLFRKEGQNVTLSCEQNLNHDAMYWYRQDPGQGLRLIYYSQIVNDFQKGDIAEGYSVSREKKESFPLTVTSAQKNPTAFYLCATRDTLNYGYTFGSGTRLTVV.

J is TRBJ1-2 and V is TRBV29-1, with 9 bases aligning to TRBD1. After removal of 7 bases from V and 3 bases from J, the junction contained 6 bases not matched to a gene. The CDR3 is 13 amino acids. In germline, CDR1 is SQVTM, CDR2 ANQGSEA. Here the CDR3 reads CSGGDRDYYGYTF. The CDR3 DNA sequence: TGCAGCGGCGGGGACAGGGATTACTATGGCTACACCTTC.

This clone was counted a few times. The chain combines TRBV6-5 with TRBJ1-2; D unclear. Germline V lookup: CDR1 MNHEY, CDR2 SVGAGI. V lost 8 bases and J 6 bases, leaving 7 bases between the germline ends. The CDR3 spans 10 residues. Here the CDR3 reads CASRGNGYTF. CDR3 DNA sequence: TGTGCCAGCCGCGGGAATGGCTACACCTTC.